The 10 T cell receptor beta chains reported below all come from one sample, sequenced in a study of spatial heterogeneity in lung cancer. TCRdb re-called the 5' RACE reads through MiXCR, storing one row per CDR3 protein. This sample yields 4,700 or so distinct CDR3 sequences, of which about a fifth are seen a single time; roughly 25% belongs to the top ten. Time point indicated: sample taken at primary tumor resection. Unsorted samples of tumor, nontumor lung or frozen PBMC had their whole RNA sequenced. The sample here was normal lung tissue next to the tumor, taken at surgery. The receptor set was obtained from a female donor with early-stage non-small cell lung cancer.

This clonotype is judged medium-sized. Found in a library prepared for alpha chains, this beta chain is an off-target read, and its abundance has little meaning. The chain employs TRBV20-1 and TRBJ2-3, with 7 bases fitting TRBD1. This CDR3 region has 14 residues. The V and J ends lost 3 bases and 1 base, in that order; junction bases with no gene match: 4. Germline-derived CDR1 and CDR2 are DFQATT and SNEGSKA (reference sequence). CDR3 loop: CSASATGRTDTQYF. CDR3 sequence (DNA): TGCAGTGCTAGTGCGACAGGGCGCACAGATACGCAGTATTTT.

Points on this clonotype: Here the CDR3 omits its conserved ending phenylalanine or tryptophan, so a read error is the likely source. This beta chain is a stray read from a library made for alpha chains; its abundance is not meaningful. CDR3 in amino acids: CASSFSGRSTDAQYL. CDR3 in DNA: TGCGCCAGCAGCTTTAGCGGGAGGAGCACAGATGCGCAGTATTTA. This chain connects TRBV5-1 to TRBJ2-3, with TRBD2 matching over 10 bases. CDR1 and CDR2 (germline): SGHRS, YFSETQ. This CDR3 has 15 residues.

This clonotype came up many times. As an off-target read in a library built for alpha chains, this beta chain has a frequency of little significance. V usage is TRBV7-2 and J usage is TRBJ2-1; D might be TRBD1 (5 bases). CDR1 is SGHTA and CDR2 is FQGNSA in the germline V gene. This CDR3 is 14 amino acids long. V was trimmed by 2 bases and J by 7 bases, leaving 12 bases between them. The CDR3: CASSLIEGANEQFF. DNA of the CDR3: TGTGCCAGCAGCTTAATTGAAGGGGCGAATGAGCAGTTCTTC.

By share, this clonotype counts as medium-sized. Since the library was made to target alpha chains, this beta chain is a stray read and its abundance is not meaningful. V is TRBV27 and J is TRBJ2-7; a weak D match, TRBD1 (6 bases). Trimming pared 4 bases from V and 3 bases from J, leaving 16 bases between. The CDR3 length is 15 residues. The germline V gene has CDR1 MNHEY and CDR2 SMNVEV (reference sequence). The CDR3 region is CASSSGRGGNYEQYF. CDR3 sequence (DNA): TGTGCCAGCAGTTCTGGCCGAGGGGGAAACTACGAGCAGTACTTC.

A single count supports this clonotype. For a library built for alpha chains, this beta chain is a stray read; little rests on its size. This chain connects TRBV20-1 to TRBJ2-4; 8 nucleotides match TRBD1. Trimming cost V 4 bases and J 5 bases; bases outside gene matches: 10. The CDR3 is 15 residues long. The germline V gene encodes CDR1 DFQATT and CDR2 SNEGSKA (reference sequence). The DNA of the CDR3 is TGCAGTGCTACCAACCCCGGGACAGGACAAAACATTCAGTACTTC. Protein product: CSATNPGTGQNIQYF.

Of note for this clonotype: As an off-target read in a library built for alpha chains, this beta chain has a frequency of little significance. The chain recombines TRBV28 with TRBJ2-4; D gene ambiguous. Germline V gives CDR1 MDHEN, CDR2 SYDVKM. There are 15 residues in the CDR3. The V and J ends lost 0 bases and 0 bases respectively, with 6 bases between them. The CDR3 reads CASSLWPLAKNIQYF. DNA of the CDR3: TGTGCCAGCAGTTTATGGCCCCTAGCCAAAAACATTCAGTACTTC.

This clonotype is classed as medium-sized. Being off target in a library aimed at alpha chains, this beta chain has a size of little meaning. The chain employs TRBV7-2 and TRBJ2-7, with D uncertain. Trimming took off 5 bases at V and 1 base at J, with 3 bases between the two ends. CDR1 SGHTA and CDR2 FQGNSA come from the germline V gene. The CDR3 covers 11 residues. Written as DNA, the CDR3 is TGTGCCAGCAGCGCATCCTACGAGCAGTACTTC. It yields the protein CASSASYEQYF.

To note about this clonotype: This beta chain represents an off-target read in a library built for alpha chains; its size is of limited meaning. V and J are TRBV10-3 and TRBJ2-4; the D call may be TRBD1 or TRBD2 (5 bases each). V was shortened by 0 bases and J by 1 base, with 13 bases between the two germline ends. Germline loops: CDR1 ENHRY, CDR2 SYGVKD. CDR3 length: 17 residues. The CDR3 coding sequence is TGTGCCATCAGTGAGTCGAAACGGGGCGCCGCCAAAAACATTCAGTACTTC. It codes for CAISESKRGAAKNIQYF.

Comment on this clonotype: This beta chain is a stray sequence in a library constructed for alpha chains; its clone size is not meaningful. The chain recombines TRBV28 with TRBJ1-5; 8 bases agree with TRBD1. The CDR3 consists of 14 residues. J was trimmed by 5 bases and V by 5 bases; bases with no gene match: 5. Germline-derived CDR1 and CDR2 are MDHEN and SYDVKM. CDR3 protein: CASSRTGNYQPQHF. For the CDR3, the DNA is TGTGCCAGCAGTCGGACAGGGAACTATCAGCCCCAGCATTTT.

Concerning this clonotype: A much larger clonotype is one base distant, so this may be a read error. As the CDR3 is not closed by the conserved phenylalanine or tryptophan, this likely results from a read error. This beta chain appears as a stray read in a library generated for alpha chains; its size is not informative. The chain is built from TRBV29-1 and TRBJ1-1; no clear D. Germline V gives CDR1 SQVTM, CDR2 ANQGSEA. The CDR3 is 13 amino acids. Trimming took off 0 bases at V and 7 bases at J, with 12 bases between the two ends. The CDR3: CSVEEVGRGEAFV. CDR3 nucleotides: TGCAGCGTTGAAGAGGTAGGACGGGGTGAAGCTTTCGTT.